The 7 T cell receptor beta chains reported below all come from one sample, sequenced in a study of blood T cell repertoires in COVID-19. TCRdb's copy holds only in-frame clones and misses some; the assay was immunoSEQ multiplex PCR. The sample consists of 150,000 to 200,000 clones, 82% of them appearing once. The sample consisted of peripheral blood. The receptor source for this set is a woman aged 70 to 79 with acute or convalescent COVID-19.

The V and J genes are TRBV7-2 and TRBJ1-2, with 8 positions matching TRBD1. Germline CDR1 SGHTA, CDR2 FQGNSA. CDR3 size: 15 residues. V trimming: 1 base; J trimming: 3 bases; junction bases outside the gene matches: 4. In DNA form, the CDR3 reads TGTGCCAGCAGCTTAGATTCAGGGGGCCACTATGGCTACACCTTC. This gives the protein CASSLDSGGHYGYTF. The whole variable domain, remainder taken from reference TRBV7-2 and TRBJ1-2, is GAGVSQSPSNKVTEKGKDVELRCDPISGHTALYWYRQSLGQGLEFLIYFQGNSAPDKSGLPSDRFSAERTGGSVSTLTIQRTQQEDSAVYLCASSLDSGGHYGYTFGSGTRLTVV.

The CDR3 DNA follows: TGTGCCAGCAGCTTATGTGACTACCGGGTTATCTACACCTTC. As protein: CASSLCDYRVIYTF. V and J are TRBV11-1 and TRBJ1-2; no definite D call. Germline CDR1 SGHAT, CDR2 FQDESV (reference sequence). With 2 bases removed from V and 10 bases from J, the gap between germline ends came to 17 bases. The CDR3 loop spans 14 amino acids.

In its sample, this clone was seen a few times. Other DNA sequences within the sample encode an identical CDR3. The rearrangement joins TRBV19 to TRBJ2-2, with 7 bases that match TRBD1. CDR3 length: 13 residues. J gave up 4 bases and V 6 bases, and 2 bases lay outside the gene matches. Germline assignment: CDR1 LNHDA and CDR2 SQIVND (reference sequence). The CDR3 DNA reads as TGTGCCAGTAGACGACAGGGCACCGGGGAGCTGTTTTTT. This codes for CASRRQGTGELFF.

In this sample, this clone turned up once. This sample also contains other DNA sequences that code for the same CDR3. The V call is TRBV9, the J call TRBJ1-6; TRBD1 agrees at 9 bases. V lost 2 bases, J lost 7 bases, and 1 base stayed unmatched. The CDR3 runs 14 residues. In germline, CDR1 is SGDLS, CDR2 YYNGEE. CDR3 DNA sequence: TGTGCCAGCAGCGTTGGGACAGGGAATTCACCCCTCCACTTT. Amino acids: CASSVGTGNSPLHF. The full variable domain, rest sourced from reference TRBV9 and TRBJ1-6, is DSGVTQTPKHLITATGQRVTLRCSPRSGDLSVYWYQQSLDQGLQFLIQYYNGEERAKGNILERFSAQQFPDLHSELNLSSLELGDSALYFCASSVGTGNSPLHFGNGTRLTVT.

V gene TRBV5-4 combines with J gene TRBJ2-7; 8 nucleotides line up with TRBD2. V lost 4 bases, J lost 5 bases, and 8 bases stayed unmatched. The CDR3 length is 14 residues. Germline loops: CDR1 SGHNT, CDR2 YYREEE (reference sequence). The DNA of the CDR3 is TGTGCCAGCAGCACGGGACTAGGAATCCACGAGCAGTACTTC. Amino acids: CASSTGLGIHEQYF.

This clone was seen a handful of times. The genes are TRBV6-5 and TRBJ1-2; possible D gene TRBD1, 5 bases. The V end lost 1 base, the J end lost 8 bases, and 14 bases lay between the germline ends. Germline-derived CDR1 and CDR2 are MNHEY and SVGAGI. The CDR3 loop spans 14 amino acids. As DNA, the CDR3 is TGTGCCAGCAGTTACTTGGACAAGGGGCGCGGCTACACCTTC. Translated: CASSYLDKGRGYTF.

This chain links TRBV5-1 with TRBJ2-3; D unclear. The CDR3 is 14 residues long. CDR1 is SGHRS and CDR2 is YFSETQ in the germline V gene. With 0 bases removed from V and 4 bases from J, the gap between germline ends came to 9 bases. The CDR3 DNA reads TGCGCCAGCAGCTTGGCCTCGACTGCAGATACGCAGTATTTT. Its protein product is CASSLASTADTQYF.